This paragraph covers one TCR beta chain sequence. The V end was cut by 4 bases, the J end by 7 bases, with 13 bases between. The CDR3 spans 13 residues. CDR1 is LGHDT and CDR2 is YNNKEL in the germline V gene (reference sequence). This record comes from a study of blood T cell repertoires in COVID-19. Turning to the study itself: There were acute and convalescent COVID-19 samples, and they came from the United States, Italy and Spain.

Recruits, aged roughly 18 to 90 years, lived in 24 US areas. Membership in each cohort depended on participant-reported clinical history. Sequencing was performed with immunoSEQ multiplex PCR; in TCRdb, only in-frame clones are kept and a portion is missing. The sample comprises 250,000 or so clones, around 82% of which are singletons, and around 3.6% rests with the top ten. Specimen: PBMCs or T cells enriched from blood (not recorded which). The sequence was collected from a man between 45 and 60 years old who had recovered from COVID-19. The chain combines TRBV3-1 (or the pseudogene TRBV3-2) with TRBJ2-5, with D tentatively TRBD2 (5 bases). The CDR3 coding sequence is TGTGCCAGCAGCCCCGGGGTTCCCGGGACCCAGTACTTC. It encodes CASSPGVPGTQYF.